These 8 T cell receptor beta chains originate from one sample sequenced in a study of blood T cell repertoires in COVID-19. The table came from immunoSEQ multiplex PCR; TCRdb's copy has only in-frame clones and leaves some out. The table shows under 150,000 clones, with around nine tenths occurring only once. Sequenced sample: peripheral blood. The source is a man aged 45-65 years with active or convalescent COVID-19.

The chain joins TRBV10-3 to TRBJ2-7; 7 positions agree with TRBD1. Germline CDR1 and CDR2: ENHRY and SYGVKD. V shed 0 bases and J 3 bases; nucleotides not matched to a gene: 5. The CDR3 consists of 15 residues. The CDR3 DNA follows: TGTGCCATCAGTGAGTCTCGGGACAGCTTCTACGAGCAGTACTTC. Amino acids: CAISESRDSFYEQYF.

CDR3 bases: TGTGCCAGCAGCCCGACTACCCCGGGACAGGGATCGTACAATGAAAAACTGTTTTTT. Protein: CASSPTTPGQGSYNEKLFF. The chain employs TRBV14 and TRBJ1-4, with 9 nucleotides matching TRBD1. V lost 4 bases, J lost 5 bases, and 17 bases stayed unmatched. The CDR3 runs to 19 residues. The V gene's germline CDR1 is SGHDN and CDR2 FVKESK.

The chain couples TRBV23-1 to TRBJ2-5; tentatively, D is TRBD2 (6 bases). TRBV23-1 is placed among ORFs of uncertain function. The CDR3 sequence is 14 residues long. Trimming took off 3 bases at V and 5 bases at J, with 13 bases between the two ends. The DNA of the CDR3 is TGCGCCAGCAGTCATTCGGAGGGCACGGAGACCCAGTACTTC. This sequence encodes CASSHSEGTETQYF.

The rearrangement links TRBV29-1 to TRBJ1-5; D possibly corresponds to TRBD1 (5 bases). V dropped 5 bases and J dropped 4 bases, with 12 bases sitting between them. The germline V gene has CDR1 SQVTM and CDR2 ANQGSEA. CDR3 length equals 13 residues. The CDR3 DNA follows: TGCAGCGTTAGCCGGGGGGTTAATCAGCCCCAGCATTTT. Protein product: CSVSRGVNQPQHF.

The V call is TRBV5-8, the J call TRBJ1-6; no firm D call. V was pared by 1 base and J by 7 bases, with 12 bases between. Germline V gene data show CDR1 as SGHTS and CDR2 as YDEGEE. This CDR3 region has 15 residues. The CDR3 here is CASSLLGSLNSPLHF. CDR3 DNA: TGTGCCAGCAGCTTGCTAGGCTCCTTAAATTCACCCCTCCACTTT.

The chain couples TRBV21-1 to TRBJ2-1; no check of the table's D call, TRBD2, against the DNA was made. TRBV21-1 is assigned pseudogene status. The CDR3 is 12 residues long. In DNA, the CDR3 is TGTGCCAGCAGCAAGGCTAGCTGTGAGCAGTTCTTC. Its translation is CASSKASCEQFF.

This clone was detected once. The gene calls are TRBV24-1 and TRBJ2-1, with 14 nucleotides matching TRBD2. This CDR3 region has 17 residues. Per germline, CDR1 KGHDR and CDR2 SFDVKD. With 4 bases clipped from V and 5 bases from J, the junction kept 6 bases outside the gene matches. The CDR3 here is CATSDRSTSGGDNEQFF. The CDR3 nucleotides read TGTGCCACCAGTGACCGTTCGACTAGCGGGGGGGACAATGAGCAGTTCTTC.

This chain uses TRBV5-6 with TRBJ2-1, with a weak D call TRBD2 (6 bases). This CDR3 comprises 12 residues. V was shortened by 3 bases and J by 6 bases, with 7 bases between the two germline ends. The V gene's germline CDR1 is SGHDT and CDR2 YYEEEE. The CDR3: CASSSGVNEQFF. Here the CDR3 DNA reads TGTGCCAGCAGCTCGGGAGTCAATGAGCAGTTCTTC. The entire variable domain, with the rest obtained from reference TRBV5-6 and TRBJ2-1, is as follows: DAGVTQSPTHLIKTRGQQVTLRCSPKSGHDTVSWYQQALGQGPQFIFQYYEEEERQRGNFPDRFSGHQFPNYSSELNVNALLLGDSALYLCASSSGVNEQFFGPGTRLTVL.